The 18 T cell receptor beta chains presented below share a single source sample, sequenced in a study of blood T cell repertoires in COVID-19. Profiling relied on immunoSEQ multiplex PCR, and the TCRdb table lists in-frame clones only, not all of them. The data show 540,000 or so clones, with 70% to 90% seen just once and 7.5% to 9.5% held by the top ten. The specimen sequenced was peripheral blood. Receptors originate from a woman aged 45-65 years with COVID-19, enrolled during active disease.

The V call is TRBV18, the J call TRBJ1-5; TRBD1 agrees at 8 bases. Germline V gives CDR1 KGHSH, CDR2 LQKENI. The CDR3 has 17 residues. V lost 6 bases to trimming and J lost 4 bases; unmatched junction nucleotides: 14. CDR3: CASSRLPDRGSNQPQHF. The CDR3 nucleotides are TGTGCCAGCTCGCGACTCCCCGACAGGGGCTCAAATCAGCCCCAGCATTTT.

The V gene is TRBV5-4, the J gene TRBJ1-1; maybe TRBD1 (5 bases). The germline gives CDR1 SGHNT, CDR2 YYREEE (reference sequence). The CDR3 extends over 14 amino acids. V lost 5 bases, J lost 0 bases, and 11 bases lay in between. The CDR3: CASRRRDLNTEAFF. CDR3 nucleotides: TGTGCCAGCAGGCGCAGGGACTTGAACACTGAAGCTTTCTTT.

The chain couples TRBV11-2 to TRBJ2-5; 8 nucleotides agree with TRBD1. V lost 5 bases and J lost 5; bases outside the gene matches: 4. Germline V gives CDR1 SGHAT, CDR2 FQNNGV. The CDR3 consists of 13 residues. DNA of the CDR3: TGTGCCAGCAGCCGGACAGGGCTTGAGACCCAGTACTTC. The encoded protein is CASSRTGLETQYF.

V usage is TRBV29-1 and J usage is TRBJ1-4; 9 bases are shared with TRBD1. Germline values: CDR1 SQVTM, CDR2 ANQGSEA. CDR3 length: 14 residues. V was clipped by 5 bases and J by 13 bases; unmatched bases: 14. The DNA for the CDR3 is TGCAGCGTTTCTGCAGGGGGGGGACAGGGAAGACTGTTTTTT. Its protein is CSVSAGGGQGRLFF.

The chain links TRBV3-1 (or the pseudogene TRBV3-2) to TRBJ1-5; the D gene is possibly TRBD1 (5 bases). V was trimmed by 4 bases and J by 0 bases, leaving 7 bases between them. Germline values: CDR1 LGHDT, CDR2 YNNKEL (reference sequence). CDR3 length equals 14 residues. The CDR3 loop is CASSPDNSNQPQHF. The CDR3 region has the DNA TGTGCCAGCAGCCCGGACAATAGCAATCAGCCCCAGCATTTT.

The V call is TRBV9, the J call TRBJ2-2; TRBD1 agrees at 7 bases. From germline, CDR1 is SGDLS and CDR2 YYNGEE. V was pared by 4 bases and J by 0 bases, with 9 bases of the junction left unmatched. The CDR3 consists of 17 residues. The CDR3 sequence is CASSRNPGQANTGELFF. CDR3 coding DNA: TGTGCCAGCAGCCGGAACCCCGGACAGGCGAACACCGGGGAGCTGTTTTTT.

The V gene is TRBV5-1, the J gene TRBJ2-4, with 9 positions matching TRBD1. Looked up from germline, CDR1 is SGHRS and CDR2 is YFSETQ. V lost 4 bases to trimming and J lost 0 bases; unmatched junction nucleotides: 5. CDR3 length equals 16 residues. The CDR3 here is CASSLGQGLAKNIQYF. The CDR3 bases are TGCGCCAGCAGCCTGGGACAGGGCCTAGCCAAAAACATTCAGTACTTC. Together with reference TRBV5-1 and TRBJ2-4, the CDR3 gives the full variable domain: KAGVTQTPRYLIKTRGQQVTLSCSPISGHRSVSWYQQTPGQGLQFLFEYFSETQRNKGNFPGRFSGRQFSNSRSEMNVSTLELGDSALYLCASSLGQGLAKNIQYFGAGTRLSVL.

This rearrangement joins TRBV5-1 to TRBJ1-1; TRBD1 aligns across 8 bases. Germline V gene lookup returns CDR1 SGHRS and CDR2 YFSETQ. The CDR3 sequence is 14 residues long. Unmatched junction bases numbered 6, after V lost 3 bases and J lost 5 bases. The DNA for the CDR3 is TGCGCCAGCAGCTCCGGACAGGGCGAGACTGAAGCTTTCTTT. The encoded protein is CASSSGQGETEAFF.

The chain couples TRBV19 to TRBJ1-2, with D unresolved. V was shortened by 7 bases and J by 4 bases, with 16 bases between the two germline ends. Germline lookup yields CDR1 LNHDA and CDR2 SQIVND (reference sequence). This CDR3 contains 14 residues. CDR3 nucleotide sequence: TGTGCCAGTACTGATGCGTCGGGATTCTATGGCTACACCTTC. It is translated as CASTDASGFYGYTF.

The V and J genes are TRBV6-5 and TRBJ1-2; no clear D gene. Germline V lookup: CDR1 MNHEY, CDR2 SVGAGI. Trimming stripped 4 bases from V and 7 bases from J, with 7 bases between. This CDR3 region has 11 residues. The CDR3 reads CASSSEVGYTF. CDR3 DNA: TGTGCCAGCAGTTCAGAGGTTGGCTACACCTTC.

This chain connects TRBV2 to TRBJ1-2, with D possibly being TRBD1 (5 bases). Germline lookup yields CDR1 SNHLY and CDR2 FYNNEI. V lost 7 bases to trimming and J lost 8 bases, with 17 bases between them. The CDR3 sequence is 13 residues long. CDR3 sequence reads: CASTLLIGEGYTF. DNA of the CDR3: TGTGCCAGCACCCTGCTTATAGGGGAAGGCTACACCTTC.

This chain uses TRBV30 with TRBJ2-5, with 10 bases that match TRBD1. CDR3 size: 14 residues. Per the germline V gene, CDR1 is GTSNPN and CDR2 is SVGIG (reference sequence). V trimming: 0 bases; J trimming: 8 bases; junction bases outside the gene matches: 6. The CDR3 here is CAWSVLRDRGTQYF. The CDR3 region has the DNA TGTGCCTGGAGTGTTCTCCGGGACAGGGGAACCCAGTACTTC.

The chain has TRBV7-8 and TRBJ1-5, with D perhaps matching TRBD1 (6 bases). The germline V gene encodes CDR1 SGHVS and CDR2 FQNEAQ. The germline V and J ends were trimmed by 4 bases and 6 bases, with 13 bases remaining between them. The CDR3 sequence is 14 residues long. The CDR3 is CASSWGQGRQPQHF. The CDR3 DNA reads as TGTGCCAGCAGCTGGGGGCAGGGGCGTCAGCCCCAGCATTTT.

The chain links TRBV27 to TRBJ1-4; the D gene is possibly TRBD1 (6 bases). CDR3 length: 17 amino acids. CDR1 and CDR2 from the germline V gene are MNHEY and SMNVEV (reference sequence). The V and J ends lost 4 bases and 3 bases respectively, with 18 bases between them. The CDR3 bases are TGTGCCAGCAGTTCAGCGGAGCAGGGGCAGCCTAATGAAAAACTGTTTTTT. Translated, it gives CASSSAEQGQPNEKLFF.

This clone occurred once. The chain employs TRBV2 and TRBJ2-7, with a possible D match to TRBD2 (7 bases). With 6 bases removed from V and 5 bases from J, the gap between germline ends came to 17 bases. This CDR3 region has 14 residues. Looked up from germline, CDR1 is SNHLY and CDR2 is FYNNEI. CDR3 residues: CASRGVRGPHEQYF. The CDR3 DNA is TGTGCCAGCAGGGGAGTGCGGGGGCCCCACGAGCAGTACTTC.

J is TRBJ1-1 and V is TRBV7-9; D call uncertain. V shed 3 bases and J shed 0 bases, with 8 bases lying between them. The V gene's germline CDR1 is SEHNR and CDR2 FQNEAQ (reference sequence). The CDR3 runs 14 residues. The CDR3 here is CASSFPGLNTEAFF. In DNA form, the CDR3 reads TGTGCCAGCAGCTTTCCAGGCTTGAACACTGAAGCTTTCTTT.

The table lists this clone with a few counts. The chain recombines TRBV12-3 or TRBV12-4 with TRBJ1-1; tentatively, D is TRBD1 (6 bases). Trimming took 8 bases from V and 3 from J, leaving 10 bases between them. The CDR3 covers 12 residues. CDR3 region: CASGTGYTEAFF. CDR3 bases: TGTGCCAGCGGCACAGGGTACACTGAAGCTTTCTTT.

The chain recombines TRBV7-9 with TRBJ2-7; 11 nucleotides align to TRBD2. The CDR3 runs to 15 residues. The germline V gene encodes CDR1 SEHNR and CDR2 FQNEAQ (reference sequence). The ends lost 4 bases at V and 7 bases at J; junction bases unmatched: 9. In DNA, the CDR3 is TGTGCCAGCAGCTCCCTGACTAGCGGGGCCCTGGAGCAGTACTTC. It is translated as CASSSLTSGALEQYF.